This is a list of T cell receptor beta chains from one sample in a study of blood T cell repertoires in COVID-19. Assay: immunoSEQ multiplex PCR; the TCRdb copy retains only in-frame clones and omits some. The sample comprises roughly 30,000 clones, 78% of which are singletons, and roughly 7% rests with the top ten. Source material: peripheral blood. The source of these receptors is an older woman with acute or convalescent COVID-19. The CDR3 runs from the conserved cysteine through the conserved F or W. The order of the fields is V gene, D gene, clone size, J gene, CDR3 protein, CDR3 DNA. A D gene is named only where the DNA matches it firmly. Only part of the rows carry a size: once, few, many, or a class if the clone is expanded.

V gene: TRBV18; D gene: NA; clone size: NA; J gene: TRBJ1-3; CDR3 protein: CASSPMTTGLEGGNTIYF; CDR3 DNA: TGTGCCAGCTCACCCATGACAACCGGTCTTGAAGGTGGAAACACCATATATTTT
V gene: TRBV5-5; D gene: NA; clone size: NA; J gene: TRBJ2-2; CDR3 protein: CASSADTLGELFF; CDR3 DNA: TGTGCCAGCAGCGCGGACACCCTCGGGGAGCTGTTTTTT
V gene: TRBV21-1; D gene: NA; clone size: NA; J gene: TRBJ1-3; CDR3 protein: CASSNQYGTHEGGNTIYF; CDR3 DNA: TGTGCCAGCAGCAATCAATATGGGACACATGAGGGGGGAAACACCATATATTTT
V gene: TRBV6-2/TRBV6-3; D gene: TRBD2; clone size: once; J gene: TRBJ2-3; CDR3 protein: CASSYDAGGTDTQYF; CDR3 DNA: TGTGCCAGCAGTTACGACGCGGGGGGCACAGATACGCAGTATTTT
V gene: TRBV6-1; D gene: TRBD1; clone size: NA; J gene: TRBJ1-4; CDR3 protein: CASSEDPGGNEKLFF; CDR3 DNA: TGTGCCAGCAGTGAAGACCCAGGGGGAAATGAAAAACTGTTTTTT
V gene: TRBV5-5; D gene: TRBD1; clone size: NA; J gene: TRBJ1-2; CDR3 protein: CASSSRQGANYGYTF; CDR3 DNA: TGTGCCAGCAGCTCCCGACAGGGAGCTAACTATGGCTACACCTTC
V gene: TRBV5-6; D gene: TRBD1; clone size: few; J gene: TRBJ2-1; CDR3 protein: CASSKGQGSYNEQFF; CDR3 DNA: TGTGCCAGCAGCAAAGGACAGGGCTCCTACAATGAGCAGTTCTTC
V gene: TRBV5-1; D gene: NA; clone size: NA; J gene: TRBJ2-2; CDR3 protein: CASSLALNTGELFF; CDR3 DNA: TGCGCCAGCAGCTTAGCCCTGAACACCGGGGAGCTGTTTTTT
V gene: TRBV29-1; D gene: NA; clone size: once; J gene: TRBJ2-2; CDR3 protein: CSVERASRGNTGELFF; CDR3 DNA: TGCAGCGTTGAACGAGCAAGTAGGGGAAACACCGGGGAGCTGTTTTTT
V gene: TRBV19; D gene: TRBD1; clone size: NA; J gene: TRBJ1-4; CDR3 protein: CASSWTGEDEKLFF; CDR3 DNA: TGTGCCAGTAGTTGGACAGGGGAAGATGAAAAACTGTTTTTT
V gene: TRBV11-3; D gene: NA; clone size: NA; J gene: TRBJ2-7; CDR3 protein: CASSFSEQYF; CDR3 DNA: TGTGCCAGCAGCTTCTCCGAGCAGTACTTC
V gene: TRBV6-4; D gene: TRBD2; clone size: NA; J gene: TRBJ2-5; CDR3 protein: CASSDSHWVGGEETQYF; CDR3 DNA: TGTGCCAGCAGTGACTCGCACTGGGTTGGGGGGGAAGAGACCCAGTACTTC
V gene: TRBV25-1; D gene: TRBD1; clone size: NA; J gene: TRBJ2-7; CDR3 protein: CASSDWGQGEQYF; CDR3 DNA: TGTGCCAGCAGTGACTGGGGACAGGGCGAGCAGTACTTC
V gene: TRBV5-1; D gene: TRBD1; clone size: NA; J gene: TRBJ2-3; CDR3 protein: CASQTGVGKDTQYF; CDR3 DNA: TGCGCCAGCCAAACAGGGGTGGGGAAAGATACGCAGTATTTT
V gene: TRBV6-5; D gene: TRBD1; clone size: NA; J gene: TRBJ1-3; CDR3 protein: CASSPRTGVGNTIYF; CDR3 DNA: TGTGCCAGCAGCCCCCGGACAGGGGTAGGAAACACCATATATTTT